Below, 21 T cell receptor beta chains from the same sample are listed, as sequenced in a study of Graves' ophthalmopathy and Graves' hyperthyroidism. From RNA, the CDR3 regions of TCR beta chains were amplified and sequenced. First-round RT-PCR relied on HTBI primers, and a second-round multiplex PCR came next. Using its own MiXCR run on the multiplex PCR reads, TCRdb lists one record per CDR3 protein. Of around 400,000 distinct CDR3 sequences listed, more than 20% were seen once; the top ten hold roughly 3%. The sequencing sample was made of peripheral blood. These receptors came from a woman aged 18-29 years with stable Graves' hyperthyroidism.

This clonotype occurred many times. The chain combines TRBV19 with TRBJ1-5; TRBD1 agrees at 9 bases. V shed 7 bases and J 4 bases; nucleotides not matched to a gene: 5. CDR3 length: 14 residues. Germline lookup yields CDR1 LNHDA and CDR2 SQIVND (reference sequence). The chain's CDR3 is CASTGTGWNQPQHF. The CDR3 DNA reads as TGTGCCAGTACCGGGACAGGGTGGAATCAGCCCCAGCATTTT.

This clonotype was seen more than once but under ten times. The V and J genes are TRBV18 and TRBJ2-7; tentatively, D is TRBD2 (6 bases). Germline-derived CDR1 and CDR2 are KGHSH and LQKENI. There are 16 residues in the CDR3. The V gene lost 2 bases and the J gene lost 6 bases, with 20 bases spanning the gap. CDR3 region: CASSPAITRGAREQYF. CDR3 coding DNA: TGTGCCAGCTCACCAGCGATAACGCGGGGCGCGCGCGAGCAGTACTTC.

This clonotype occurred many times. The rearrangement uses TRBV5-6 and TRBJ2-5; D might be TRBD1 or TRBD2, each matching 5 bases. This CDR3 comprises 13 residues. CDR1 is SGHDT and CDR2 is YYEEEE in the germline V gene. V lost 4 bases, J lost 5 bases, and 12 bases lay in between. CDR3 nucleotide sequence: TGTGCCAGCAGCCAGGTGGGACCGGAGACCCAGTACTTC. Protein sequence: CASSQVGPETQYF.

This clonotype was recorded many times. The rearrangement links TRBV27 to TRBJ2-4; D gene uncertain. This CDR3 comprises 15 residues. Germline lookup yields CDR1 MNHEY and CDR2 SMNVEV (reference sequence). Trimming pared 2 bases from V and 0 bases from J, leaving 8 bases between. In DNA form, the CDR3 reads TGTGCCAGCAGTTTAACAGAAAGAGCCAAAAACATTCAGTACTTC. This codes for CASSLTERAKNIQYF.

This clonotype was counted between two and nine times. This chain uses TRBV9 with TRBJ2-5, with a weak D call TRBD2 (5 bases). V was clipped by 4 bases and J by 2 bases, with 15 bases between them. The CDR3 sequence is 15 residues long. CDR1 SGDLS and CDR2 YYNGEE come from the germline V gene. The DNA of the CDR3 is TGTGCCAGCAGCCACGTGGGAGAGAATCAAGAGACCCAGTACTTC. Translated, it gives CASSHVGENQETQYF.

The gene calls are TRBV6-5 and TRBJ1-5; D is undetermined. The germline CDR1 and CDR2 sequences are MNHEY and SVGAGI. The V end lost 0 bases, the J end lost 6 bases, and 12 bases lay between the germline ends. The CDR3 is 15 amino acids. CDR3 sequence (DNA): TGTGCCAGCAGTTACTCGACGGTTGCTCGTCAGCCCCAGCATTTT. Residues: CASSYSTVARQPQHF.

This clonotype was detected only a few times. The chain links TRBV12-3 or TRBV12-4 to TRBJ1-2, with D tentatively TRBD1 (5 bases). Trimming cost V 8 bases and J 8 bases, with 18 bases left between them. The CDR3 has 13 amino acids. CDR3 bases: TGTGCCAGCCATAGGCAGGGAATGGGCGGCTACACCTTC. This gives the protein CASHRQGMGGYTF.

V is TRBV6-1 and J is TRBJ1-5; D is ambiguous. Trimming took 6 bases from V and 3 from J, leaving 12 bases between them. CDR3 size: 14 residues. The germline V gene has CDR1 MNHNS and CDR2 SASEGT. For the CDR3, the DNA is TGTGCCAGCAGGGGATTAGGGTACAATCAGCCCCAGCATTTT. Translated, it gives CASRGLGYNQPQHF.

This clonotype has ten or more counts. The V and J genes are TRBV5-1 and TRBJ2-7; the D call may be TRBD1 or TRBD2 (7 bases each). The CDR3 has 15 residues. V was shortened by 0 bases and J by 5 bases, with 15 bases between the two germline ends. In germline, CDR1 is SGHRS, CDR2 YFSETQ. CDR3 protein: CASSLEGGGIDEQYF. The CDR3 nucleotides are TGCGCCAGCAGCTTGGAGGGAGGGGGCATCGACGAGCAGTACTTC.

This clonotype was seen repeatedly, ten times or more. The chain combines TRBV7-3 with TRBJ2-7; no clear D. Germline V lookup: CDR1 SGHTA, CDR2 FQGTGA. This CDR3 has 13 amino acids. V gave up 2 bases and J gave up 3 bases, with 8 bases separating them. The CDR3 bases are TGTGCCAGCAGCTTAGGGCGTAACTACGAGCAGTACTTC. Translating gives CASSLGRNYEQYF.

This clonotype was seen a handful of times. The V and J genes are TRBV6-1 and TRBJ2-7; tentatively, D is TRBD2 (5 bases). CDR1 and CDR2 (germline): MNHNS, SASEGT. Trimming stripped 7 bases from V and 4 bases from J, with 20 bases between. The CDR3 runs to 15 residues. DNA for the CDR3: TGTGCCAGCACCTCTAGACCCGGGGATTTTTACGAGCAGTACGTC. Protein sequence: CASTSRPGDFYEQYV.

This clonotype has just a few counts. The CDR3 loop reads CASSQSLTGSYEQYF. The CDR3 DNA is TGTGCCAGCAGCCAAAGCCTCACCGGGTCGTACGAGCAGTACTTC. The chain recombines TRBV3-1 with TRBJ2-7, with no clear D. The CDR3 covers 15 residues. Germline CDR1 reads LGHDT; CDR2 reads YNNKEL (reference sequence). Trimming cost V 2 bases and J 4 bases, with 15 bases left between them.

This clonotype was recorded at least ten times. The DNA for the CDR3 is TGTGCCAGCAGTATACCCCCGACAGGGGCCTACGAGCAGTACTTC. The encoded protein is CASSIPPTGAYEQYF. The J gene is TRBJ2-7, the V gene TRBV2, with 8 bases aligning to TRBD1. Germline CDR1 reads SNHLY; CDR2 reads FYNNEI. Trimming removed 5 bases from V and 2 bases from J; junction bases left unmatched: 8. The CDR3 has 15 amino acids.

CDR3 nucleotide sequence: TGTGCCAGCTCTTACTCCGGGCCCCAGCATTTT. Translation gives CASSYSGPQHF. V gene TRBV12-3 or TRBV12-4 combines with J gene TRBJ1-5; no clear D gene. V was cut by 8 bases and J by 9 bases, with 11 bases left in between. This CDR3 has 11 residues.

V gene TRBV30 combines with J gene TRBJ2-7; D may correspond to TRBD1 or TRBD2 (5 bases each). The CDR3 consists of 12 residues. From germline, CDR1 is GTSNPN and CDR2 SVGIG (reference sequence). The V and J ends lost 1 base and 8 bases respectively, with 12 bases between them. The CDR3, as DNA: TGTGCCTGGAGTGATGGGACCGGGCAGCAGTACTTC. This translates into CAWSDGTGQQYF.

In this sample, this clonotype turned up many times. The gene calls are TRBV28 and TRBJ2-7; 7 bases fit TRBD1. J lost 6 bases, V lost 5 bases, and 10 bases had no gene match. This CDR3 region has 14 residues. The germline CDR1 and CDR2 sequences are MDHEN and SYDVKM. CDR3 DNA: TGTGCCAGCAGTCCTTCGACAGGGTCGGGCGAGCAGTACTTC. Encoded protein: CASSPSTGSGEQYF.

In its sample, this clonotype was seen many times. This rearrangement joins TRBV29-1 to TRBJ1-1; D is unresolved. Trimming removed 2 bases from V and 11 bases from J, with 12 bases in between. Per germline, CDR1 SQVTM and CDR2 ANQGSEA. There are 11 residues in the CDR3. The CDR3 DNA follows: TGCAGCGTTGAACATGTTCGGCAGGCTTTCTTT. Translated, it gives CSVEHVRQAFF.

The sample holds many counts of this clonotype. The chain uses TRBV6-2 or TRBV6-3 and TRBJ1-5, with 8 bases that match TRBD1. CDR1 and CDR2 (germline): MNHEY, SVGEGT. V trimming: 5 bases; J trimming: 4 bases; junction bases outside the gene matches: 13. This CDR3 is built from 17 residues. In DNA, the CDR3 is TGTGCCAGCAGTAGGACAGGGTCCACCAGAGGAAATCAGCCCCAGCATTTT. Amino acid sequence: CASSRTGSTRGNQPQHF.

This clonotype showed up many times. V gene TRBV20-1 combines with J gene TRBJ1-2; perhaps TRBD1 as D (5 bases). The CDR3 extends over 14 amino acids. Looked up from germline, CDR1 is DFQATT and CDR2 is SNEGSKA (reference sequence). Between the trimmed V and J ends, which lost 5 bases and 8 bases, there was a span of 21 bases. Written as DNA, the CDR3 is TGCAGTGCTCTACTGGACGGGGGGATGCGGGGCTACACCTTC. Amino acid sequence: CSALLDGGMRGYTF.

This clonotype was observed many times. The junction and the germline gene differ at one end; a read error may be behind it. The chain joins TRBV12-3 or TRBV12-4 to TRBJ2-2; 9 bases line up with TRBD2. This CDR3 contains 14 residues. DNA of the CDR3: TGTGCCAGCAGTCTAGCGGGACGAACCGGGGAGCTGTTTTTT. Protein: CASSLAGRTGELFF.

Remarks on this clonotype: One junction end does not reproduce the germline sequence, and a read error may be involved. The CDR3 coding sequence is TGTTCCAGCATCTTGCGGTACCTGGGACAGGCCTACGAGCAGTACTTC. Translation gives CSSILRYLGQAYEQYF. V gene TRBV7-2 combines with J gene TRBJ2-7; TRBD1 aligns across 8 bases. Germline lookup yields CDR1 SGHTA and CDR2 FQGNSA. The CDR3 is 16 residues long. The whole variable domain, remainder taken from reference TRBV7-2 and TRBJ2-7, is GAGVSQSPSNKVTEKGKDVELRCDPISGHTALYWYRQSLGQGLEFLIYFQGNSAPDKSGLPSDRFSAERTGGSVSTLTIQRTQQEDSAVYLCSSILRYLGQAYEQYFGPGTRLTVT.